Shown below are 8 T cell receptor beta chains from a single sample sequenced in a study of shared clonotypes between healthy human individuals. Using immunoSEQ multiplex PCR, the repertoire was profiled, and TCRdb retains in-frame clones only, with some absent. Of over a million clones in the sample, about 77% were seen once. The sample consisted of memory CD4+ T cells sorted from blood. Subset: CD45RA-negative fraction. These TCRs come from a man younger than 30 in good health.

This sequence joins TRBV5-5 and TRBJ1-1, with 8 bases matching TRBD1. CDR1 SGHKS and CDR2 YYEKEE come from the germline V gene (reference sequence). The CDR3 loop spans 13 amino acids. The V and J ends lost 1 base and 5 bases, in that order; junction bases with no gene match: 1. CDR3 sequence (DNA): TGTGCCAGCAGCTTGACAGGGGGGACTGAAGCTTTCTTT. Its protein is CASSLTGGTEAFF.

Worth noting for this clone: Other DNA sequences in the sample encode the same CDR3. This rearrangement joins TRBV10-3 to TRBJ1-1; tentatively, D is TRBD1 (5 bases). Germline values: CDR1 ENHRY, CDR2 SYGVKD. The CDR3 contains 11 residues. V lost 4 bases and J 5 bases, leaving 5 bases between the germline ends. The CDR3 coding sequence is TGTGCCATCAGTGGGGGGACTGAAGCTTTCTTT. It is translated as CAISGGTEAFF.

This chain links TRBV5-4 with TRBJ2-1; 8 nucleotides match TRBD1. This CDR3 has 15 residues. With V trimmed by 4 bases and J by 3 bases, 6 bases remained unmatched. The germline V gene encodes CDR1 SGHNT and CDR2 YYREEE (reference sequence). The CDR3 is CASSEDRALYNEQFF. The CDR3 bases are TGTGCCAGCAGCGAGGACAGGGCCCTCTACAATGAGCAGTTCTTC.

This clone has just a few counts. CDR3 sequence reads: CASSVGEIRGNGYTF. Written as DNA, the CDR3 is TGTGCCAGCAGCGTAGGGGAAATCAGGGGAAATGGCTACACCTTC. The rearrangement links TRBV9 to TRBJ1-2; maybe TRBD1 (6 bases). The germline V gene has CDR1 SGDLS and CDR2 YYNGEE. The CDR3 spans 15 residues. Trimming left V 0 bases short and J 6 bases short, with 15 bases between.

This clone was observed once. This chain links TRBV6-1 with TRBJ2-7; D may correspond to TRBD1 or TRBD2 (7 bases each). The CDR3 extends over 14 amino acids. Trimming cost V 6 bases and J 5 bases, with 17 bases left between them. The germline CDR1 and CDR2 sequences are MNHNS and SASEGT. In DNA, the CDR3 is TGTGCCAGCAGGACCCCAGGGGGGGTCAACGAGCAGTACTTC. Translation: CASRTPGGVNEQYF.

This clone was counted between two and nine times. The rearrangement links TRBV18 to TRBJ2-1; 7 nucleotides align to TRBD2. Germline CDR1 KGHSH, CDR2 LQKENI. The trim removed 3 bases at V and 7 bases at J, leaving 9 bases unmatched. The CDR3 spans 15 residues. CDR3 loop: CASSPLSGMMNEQFF. The CDR3 DNA follows: TGTGCCAGCTCACCGCTAAGCGGGATGATGAATGAGCAGTTCTTC.

This chain connects TRBV29-1 to TRBJ1-2; D perhaps matches TRBD1 (5 bases). V was clipped by 7 bases and J by 10 bases, with 16 bases between them. The germline V gene has CDR1 SQVTM and CDR2 ANQGSEA. The CDR3 is 11 residues long. This CDR3 is CSDRTGLAYTF. CDR3 bases: TGCAGCGACCGGACGGGGCTCGCCTACACCTTC.

In the case of this clone: A much bigger clone sits one base away, suggesting this may be a read error. The gene calls are TRBV5-6 and TRBJ2-5, with a possible D match to TRBD1 (5 bases). Germline V lookup: CDR1 SGHDT, CDR2 YYEEEE. CDR3 length: 12 amino acids. V lost 3 bases and J 5 bases, leaving 8 bases between the germline ends. CDR3 region: CASSSGLETQYF. The CDR3, as DNA: TGTGCCAGCAGCTCAGGGTTGGAGACCCAGTACTTC.